The clone carrying this T cell receptor (beta chain) has a count of ten or more. Its matching antigen is unknown. Unique molecular identifiers tagged the TCRbeta library. TCRdb passed the PCR reads through MiXCR, listing each CDR3 protein once. Of a few hundred thousand distinct CDR3 sequences listed, around a tenth were seen once; the top ten hold 20% to 30%. The data derive from a study of T-cell reconstitution after alpha-beta-depleted transplantation in children. Study-level points and caveats: Newly produced T cells mostly accounted for T-cell counts and diversity one year post-transplant. TCRbeta diversity was high at day 60 in some patients (a result of surviving recipient T cells and thymic progenitors). Alpha-beta T cells about two months after transplant reportedly derived from several hundred expanded graft clones.

From germline, CDR1 is SGHRS and CDR2 YFSETQ. Trimming pared 0 bases from V and 3 bases from J, leaving 9 bases between. The CDR3 has 14 residues. The origin of this receptor is a male patient between 2 and 10 years old who had a stem cell transplant for chronic granulomatous disease, so the T cells may come from the graft donor. J is TRBJ1-2 and V is TRBV5-1; D may be TRBD1 (5 bases). Sequenced here: peripheral blood, sampled 180 days after TCRalphabeta/CD19-depleted stem cell transplant. The DNA of the CDR3 is TGCGCCAGCAGCTTGGGGGGCCACGACTATGGCTACACCTTC. As protein: CASSLGGHDYGYTF.